This record covers a single T cell receptor (beta chain). This sample stems from a study of blood T cell repertoires in COVID-19. This table comes from immunoSEQ multiplex PCR, and its TCRdb copy is limited to in-frame clones, with some not included. The sample lists 80,000 to 95,000 clones; around 83% were seen once. The J segment lost 7 bases and the V segment lost 0 bases, leaving 6 bases of the junction unmatched. Germline V gene lookup returns CDR1 LGHNA and CDR2 YNFKEQ. The CDR3 length is 16 residues. Sequencing was performed on peripheral blood. This sequence originates from a woman older than 75 in a cohort sampled during active or convalescent COVID-19. The rearrangement joins TRBV4-2 to TRBJ1-1; the match to TRBD1 covers 12 bases. CDR3 in amino acids: CASSQDRGQGANEAFF. In DNA form, the CDR3 reads TGTGCCAGCAGCCAAGATAGGGGACAGGGGGCTAATGAAGCTTTCTTT.